There are a few counts of the clone carrying this T cell receptor beta chain. The antigen is not known. RNA extraction was followed by reverse transcription into cDNA, which acted as the sequencing template. Produced via immunoSEQ multiplex PCR; TCRdb's table is partial and in-frame only. The table has 190,000 or so clones, roughly 53% seen once. Described treatment: oral pan-JAK inhibitor, 5-10 mg twice daily. V dropped 5 bases and J dropped 4 bases, with 12 bases sitting between them. The CDR3 runs 14 residues. Germline values: CDR1 PRHDT, CDR2 FYEKMQ (reference sequence). This record belongs to a study of CD8+ T cells in alopecia areata. Study-level points and caveats: How baseline CD8+ expansion relates to response remains uncertain (there was one nonresponder).

Specimen: CD8+ T cells sorted from blood, collected at week 24, from a patient treated with tofacitinib. This chain uses TRBV13 with TRBJ2-1; D is possibly TRBD1 (6 bases). The clonotype was recovered from a human donor with alopecia areata. The DNA for the CDR3 is TGTGCCAGCAGCCCTGGGACATCTTACAATGAGCAGTTCTTC. It is translated as CASSPGTSYNEQFF.